This record looks at one T cell receptor (beta chain) sequence and its context. Each contributor possessed a minimum of one pre-ART and a minimum of two post-ART PBMC samples. The V gene lost 6 bases and the J gene lost 4 bases, with 16 bases spanning the gap. Looked up from germline, CDR1 is MDHEN and CDR2 is SYDVKM. The CDR3 sequence is 15 residues long. This record comes from a study of long-term antiretroviral therapy in people with HIV. Survey level was the resolution at which the v3.0 immunoSEQ assay ran. TCRdb keeps only in-frame clones here, not all; method: immunoSEQ multiplex PCR. The table lists 25,000 to 30,000 clones, 80% to 90% of them singletons.

Source: unsorted PBMCs, taken 3 years after starting antiretroviral therapy. This TCR came from a man aged 35 to 55 with HIV. The chain has TRBV28 and TRBJ1-5, with TRBD1 as a possible D gene (6 bases). CDR3 nucleotide sequence: TGTGCCAGCAGCGAAAGGCAGGGGCCAAATCAGCCCCAGCATTTT. This sequence encodes CASSERQGPNQPQHF. Combining the CDR3 with reference TRBV28 and TRBJ1-5 gives the whole variable domain DVKVTQSSRYLVKRTGEKVFLECVQDMDHENMFWYRQDPGLGLRLIYFSYDVKMKEKGDIPEGYSVSREKKERFSLILESASTNQTSMYLCASSERQGPNQPQHFGDGTRLSIL.